This entry lists 13 T cell receptor beta chains sequenced from one sample in a study of T-cell memory formation after mild COVID-19. TCRdb called the 5' RACE reads again in MiXCR, with one record for every CDR3 protein. The sample has 150,000 to 200,000 distinct CDR3 sequences, around 15% seen once. The sample comprised PBMCs or a T cell subset sorted from them (not recorded which). The source is an adult woman who had mild COVID-19 (a few samples of this study predate the infection). Cell type and time point are not known.

V usage is TRBV7-8 and J usage is TRBJ1-5; D is unclear. Germline CDR1 is SGHVS and CDR2 is FQNEAQ. CDR3 length: 12 residues. The V and J ends lost 1 base and 7 bases respectively, with 5 bases between them. This CDR3 is CASSLGSQPQHF. CDR3 in DNA: TGTGCCAGCAGCTTAGGGTCCCAGCCCCAGCATTTT.

This clonotype was observed a few times. The genes are TRBV12-3 or TRBV12-4 and TRBJ1-5, with D hard to call. This CDR3 spans 13 amino acids. V lost 4 bases and J 2 bases, leaving 6 bases between the germline ends. The CDR3 nucleotides read TGTGCCAGCAGTTCCCATCGCAATCAGCCCCAGCATTTT. It specifies CASSSHRNQPQHF.

The chain couples TRBV7-2 to TRBJ2-5, with D possibly being TRBD1 or TRBD2 (5 bases each). Germline-derived CDR1 and CDR2 are SGHTA and FQGNSA. The CDR3 loop spans 15 amino acids. V lost 5 bases and J lost 5, with 18 bases in between. The CDR3 DNA reads as TGTGCCAGCAGCCTCGCCTCCGGTTGGGGGGAGACCCAGTACTTC. Its translation is CASSLASGWGETQYF. Based on the CDR3 plus reference TRBV7-2 and TRBJ2-5, the full variable domain is GAGVSQSPSNKVTEKGKDVELRCDPISGHTALYWYRQSLGQGLEFLIYFQGNSAPDKSGLPSDRFSAERTGGSVSTLTIQRTQQEDSAVYLCASSLASGWGETQYFGPGTRLLVL.

This chain links TRBV7-9 with TRBJ2-4, with D perhaps assigned TRBD1 or TRBD2 (5 bases each). CDR1 is SEHNR and CDR2 is FQNEAQ in the germline V gene (reference sequence). The CDR3 contains 17 residues. The V end was cut by 7 bases, the J end by 0 bases, with 19 bases between. CDR3 residues: CASTKPGDGLAKNIQYF. The CDR3 DNA sequence: TGTGCCAGCACCAAACCCGGGGACGGCCTAGCCAAAAACATTCAGTACTTC.

The chain carries TRBV7-6 and TRBJ1-1; D gene ambiguous. V was pared by 5 bases and J by 1 base, with 14 bases between. The CDR3 extends over 15 amino acids. From germline, CDR1 is SGHVS and CDR2 FNYEAQ. The CDR3: CASSDPWAANTEAFF. The CDR3 DNA follows: TGTGCCAGCAGCGACCCTTGGGCAGCGAACACTGAAGCTTTCTTT.

The chain links TRBV3-1 to TRBJ2-1, with D possibly matching TRBD2 (6 bases). Trimming pared 4 bases from V and 8 bases from J, leaving 21 bases between. The CDR3 length is 16 residues. Germline CDR1 is LGHDT and CDR2 is YNNKEL (reference sequence). CDR3 bases: TGTGCCAGCAGCCTCGCCGCTAGCGTCCTTTATTATGAGCAGTTCTTC. Its protein product is CASSLAASVLYYEQFF.

There are a few counts of this clonotype. At one end the junction does not follow the germline gene, possibly because of a read error. The rearrangement links TRBV7-7 to TRBJ2-5; the D is unclear. The germline gives CDR1 SSHAT, CDR2 FNYEAQ (reference sequence). The CDR3 length is 14 residues. CDR3: CASSLGSRKETQYF. DNA of the CDR3: TGTGCTAGCAGCTTAGGTTCCAGAAAAGAGACCCAGTACTTC.

This clonotype showed up many times. The CDR3 DNA is TGCAGTGCCAGGAGACTAGCGGGAGGGTCAGGGACCCAGTACTTC. Translation: CSARRLAGGSGTQYF. The chain links TRBV20-1 to TRBJ2-5, with 14 bases identical to TRBD2. The junction had 10 bases not matched to a gene; V was cut back by 6 bases and J by 7 bases. The CDR3 length is 15 residues. Looked up from germline, CDR1 is DFQATT and CDR2 is SNEGSKA (reference sequence).

This clonotype was counted a few times. The chain is built from TRBV27 and TRBJ2-7, with a tentative D call TRBD1 (6 bases). Germline V gene lookup returns CDR1 MNHEY and CDR2 SMNVEV (reference sequence). Trimming left V 0 bases short and J 5 bases short, with 11 bases between. This CDR3 comprises 14 residues. The CDR3 nucleotides are TGTGCCAGCAGTTTATCGTACAGGGTTGACGAGCAGTACTTC. Protein: CASSLSYRVDEQYF.

This chain uses TRBV4-3 with TRBJ2-2, with 11 bases identical to TRBD2. Germline loops: CDR1 LGHNA, CDR2 YSLEER. Unmatched junction bases numbered 11, after V lost 0 bases and J lost 2 bases. CDR3 size: 20 residues. CDR3 in DNA: TGCGCCAGCAGCCAAGATCATACACTAGCGGGAGCCCTAAACACCGGGGAGCTGTTTTTT. The encoded protein is CASSQDHTLAGALNTGELFF.

The chain combines TRBV27 with TRBJ2-1; D might be TRBD1 (5 bases). The CDR3 extends over 15 amino acids. Per the germline V gene, CDR1 is MNHEY and CDR2 is SMNVEV (reference sequence). Trimming removed 0 bases at V and 5 bases at J, with 11 bases between. CDR3 DNA sequence: TGTGCCAGCAGTTTATCAGGGGCTGGCAACAATGAGCAGTTCTTC. Its translation is CASSLSGAGNNEQFF.

CDR3 sequence: CASSPLGRNEKLFF. The CDR3 region has the DNA TGTGCCAGCTCACCACTAGGTCGCAATGAAAAACTGTTTTTT. The rearrangement uses TRBV18 and TRBJ1-4; D call uncertain. The CDR3 length is 14 residues. V dropped 1 base and J dropped 5 bases, with 8 bases sitting between them. Looked up from germline, CDR1 is KGHSH and CDR2 is LQKENI.

This chain links TRBV12-3 or TRBV12-4 with TRBJ1-1; D may be TRBD1 (6 bases). The CDR3 totals 14 residues. V dropped 2 bases and J dropped 1 base, with 8 bases sitting between them. The CDR3 reads CASSLLGANTEAFF. The CDR3 region has the DNA TGTGCCAGCAGTTTACTGGGGGCGAACACTGAAGCTTTCTTT.